This T cell receptor (beta chain) was captured in a study of vaccination and CD4 T cells after COVID-19. Germline lookup yields CDR1 GTSNPN and CDR2 SVGIG (reference sequence). V shed 0 bases and J shed 3 bases, with 9 bases lying between them. This CDR3 contains 13 residues. For this clonotype: Its antigen is currently unknown.

Cultured CD4+ T cells had their DNA profiled by the Oncomine TCR Beta short-read assay. TCRdb itself ran the PCR reads through MiXCR, one entry per CDR3 protein. Of roughly 20,000 distinct CDR3 sequences listed, 40% to 60% are singletons. Indicated treatment: approximately 9-day PBMC culture with coronavirus spike peptide pools or control peptides (ViraFEST assay). The source material was CD4+ T cells from blood, cultured in vitro. This clonotype was obtained from a human donor who had recovered from COVID-19. The chain recombines TRBV30 with TRBJ2-7; no reliable D call. CDR3 residues: CAWSVRLHYEQYF. The CDR3 DNA is TGTGCCTGGAGTGTTCGACTGCACTACGAGCAGTACTTC.